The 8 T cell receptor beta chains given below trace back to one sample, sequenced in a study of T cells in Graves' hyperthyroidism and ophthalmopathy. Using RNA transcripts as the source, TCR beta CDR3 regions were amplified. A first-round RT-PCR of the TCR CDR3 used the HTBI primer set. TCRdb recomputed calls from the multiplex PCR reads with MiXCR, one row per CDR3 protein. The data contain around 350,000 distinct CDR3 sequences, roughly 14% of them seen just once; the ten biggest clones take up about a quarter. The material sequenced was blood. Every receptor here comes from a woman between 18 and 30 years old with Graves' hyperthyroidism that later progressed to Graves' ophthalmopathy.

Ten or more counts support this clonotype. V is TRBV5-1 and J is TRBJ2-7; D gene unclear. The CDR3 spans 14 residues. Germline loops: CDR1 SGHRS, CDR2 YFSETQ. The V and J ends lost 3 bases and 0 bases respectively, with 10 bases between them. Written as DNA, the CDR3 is TGCGCCAGCAGCTCCCCAGGTAGCTCCTACGAGCAGTACTTC. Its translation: CASSSPGSSYEQYF.

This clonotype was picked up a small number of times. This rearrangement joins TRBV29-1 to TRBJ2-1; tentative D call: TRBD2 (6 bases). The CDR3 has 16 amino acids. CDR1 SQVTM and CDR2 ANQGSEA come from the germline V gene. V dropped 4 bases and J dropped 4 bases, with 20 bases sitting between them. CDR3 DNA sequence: TGCAGCGTTGGGGACTCAGGGATCGCATCATACAATGAGCAGTTCTTC. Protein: CSVGDSGIASYNEQFF.

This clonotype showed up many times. The CDR3, as DNA: TGTGCCAGCACTACCCAAAGCCTTCCCAGGGCCTACGAGCAGTACTTC. Translation gives CASTTQSLPRAYEQYF. The chain links TRBV28 to TRBJ2-7, with D possibly TRBD1 on 5 matching bases. Germline CDR1 MDHEN, CDR2 SYDVKM. The V and J ends lost 7 bases and 2 bases respectively, with 21 bases between them. The CDR3 contains 16 residues.

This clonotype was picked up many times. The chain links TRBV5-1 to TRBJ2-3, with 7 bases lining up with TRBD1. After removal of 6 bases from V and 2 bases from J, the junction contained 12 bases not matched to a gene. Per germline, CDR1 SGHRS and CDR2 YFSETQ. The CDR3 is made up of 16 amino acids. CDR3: CASTSSTGSSTDTQYF. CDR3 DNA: TGCGCCAGCACGTCGTCGACAGGGAGTTCCACAGATACGCAGTATTTT.

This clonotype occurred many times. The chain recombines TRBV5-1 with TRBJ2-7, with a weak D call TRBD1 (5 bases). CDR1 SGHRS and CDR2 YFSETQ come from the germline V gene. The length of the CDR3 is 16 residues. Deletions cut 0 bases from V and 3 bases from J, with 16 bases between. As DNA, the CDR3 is TGCGCCAGCAGCTTGGGGCCAGGGCGATTGAGCTACGAGCAGTACTTC. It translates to CASSLGPGRLSYEQYF.

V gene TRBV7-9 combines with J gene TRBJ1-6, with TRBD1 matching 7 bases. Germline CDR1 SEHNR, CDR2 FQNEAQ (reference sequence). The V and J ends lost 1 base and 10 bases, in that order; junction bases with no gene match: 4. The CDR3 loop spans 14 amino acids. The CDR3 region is CASSLGDRESPLHF. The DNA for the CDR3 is TGTGCCAGCAGCTTAGGGGACAGAGAGTCACCCCTCCACTTT.

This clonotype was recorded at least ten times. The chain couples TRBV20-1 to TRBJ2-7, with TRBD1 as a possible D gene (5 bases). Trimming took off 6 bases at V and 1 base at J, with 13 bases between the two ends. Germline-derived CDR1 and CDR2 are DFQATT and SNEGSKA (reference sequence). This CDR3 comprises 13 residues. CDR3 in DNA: TGCAGTGCGCCGACAGCCCCATCCTACGAGCAGTACTTC. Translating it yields CSAPTAPSYEQYF.

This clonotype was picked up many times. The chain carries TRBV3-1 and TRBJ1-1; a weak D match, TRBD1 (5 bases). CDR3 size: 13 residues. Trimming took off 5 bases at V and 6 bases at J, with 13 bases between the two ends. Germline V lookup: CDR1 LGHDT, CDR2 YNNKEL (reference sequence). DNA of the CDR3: TGTGCCAGCAGCGACCGACAGTTCGCTGAAGCTTTCTTT. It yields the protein CASSDRQFAEAFF.